This T cell receptor (beta chain) was found in a study of Graves' ophthalmopathy and Graves' hyperthyroidism. CDR3 size: 16 residues. J gave up 3 bases and V 8 bases, and 11 bases lay outside the gene matches. Looked up from germline, CDR1 is SGHTA and CDR2 is FQGNSA. Only a few counts were recorded for this clonotype. Other autoimmune diseases, uncontrolled infections, pregnancy and lactation each led to patient exclusion. As the template, RNA transcripts were used to amplify TCR beta CDR3 regions. RT-PCR with HTBI primers came first, then second-round multiplex PCR. TCRdb passed the multiplex PCR reads through MiXCR, listing each CDR3 protein once. The table includes about 740,000 distinct CDR3 sequences, 40% detected once.

V gene TRBV7-2 combines with J gene TRBJ2-7, with 12 bases fitting TRBD2. The clonotype comes from an adult man with Graves' ophthalmopathy. Sequencing was performed on peripheral blood. The CDR3 sequence: CASSPRLLAGGYEQYF. The CDR3 DNA reads TGTGCCAGCTCACCGAGACTACTAGCGGGAGGCTACGAGCAGTACTTC.